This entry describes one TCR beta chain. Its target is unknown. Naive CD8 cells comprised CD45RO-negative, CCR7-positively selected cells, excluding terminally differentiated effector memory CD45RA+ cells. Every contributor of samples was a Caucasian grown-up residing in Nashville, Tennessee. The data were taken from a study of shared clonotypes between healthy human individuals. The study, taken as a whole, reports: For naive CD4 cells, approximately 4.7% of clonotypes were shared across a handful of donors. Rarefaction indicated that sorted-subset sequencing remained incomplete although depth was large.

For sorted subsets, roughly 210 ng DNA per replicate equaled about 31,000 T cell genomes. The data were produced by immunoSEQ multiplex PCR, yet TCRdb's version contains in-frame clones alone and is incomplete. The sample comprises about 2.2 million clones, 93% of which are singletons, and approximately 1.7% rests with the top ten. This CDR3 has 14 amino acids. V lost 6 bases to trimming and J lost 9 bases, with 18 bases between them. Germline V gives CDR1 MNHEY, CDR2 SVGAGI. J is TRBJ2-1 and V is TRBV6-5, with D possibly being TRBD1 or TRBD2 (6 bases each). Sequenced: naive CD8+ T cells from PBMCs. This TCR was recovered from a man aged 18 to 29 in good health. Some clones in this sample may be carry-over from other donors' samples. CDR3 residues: CASRGGPSGVEQFF. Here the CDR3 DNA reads TGTGCCAGCAGGGGGGGTCCCTCAGGGGTTGAGCAGTTCTTC.